Below are 14 T cell receptor beta chains sequenced from a single sample in a study of T-cell memory formation after mild COVID-19. TCRdb independently ran MiXCR on the 5' RACE reads; one entry per CDR3 protein. The sample carries about 610,000 distinct CDR3 sequences, 17% recorded once. Sequencing was performed on PBMCs or a T cell subset sorted from them (not recorded which). The receptors derive from an adult woman who had mild COVID-19 (a few samples of this study predate the infection). Cell type and time point are not known.

The J gene is TRBJ2-1, the V gene TRBV6-1; maybe TRBD1 (6 bases). The CDR3 contains 14 residues. Germline values: CDR1 MNHNS, CDR2 SASEGT. The V and J ends lost 5 bases and 5 bases respectively, with 13 bases between them. DNA for the CDR3: TGTGCCAGCAGTCCCTGGACAGTTCACAATGAGCAGTTCTTC. Protein: CASSPWTVHNEQFF.

The V and J genes are TRBV7-9 and TRBJ2-3; 9 bases match TRBD2. V was clipped by 5 bases and J by 5 bases; unmatched bases: 14. CDR1 is SEHNR, CDR2 FQNEAQ, per germline (reference sequence). The CDR3 loop spans 17 amino acids. CDR3 loop: CASSRQRTSDLGDTQYF. In DNA form, the CDR3 reads TGTGCCAGCAGCCGACAGCGGACTAGCGATTTGGGAGATACGCAGTATTTT.

The CDR3 DNA follows: TGCGCCAGCAGCTTCGGACAGAACCTAGCCAAAAACATTCAGTACTTC. Protein sequence: CASSFGQNLAKNIQYF. V is TRBV5-1 and J is TRBJ2-4; tentatively, D is TRBD1 (6 bases). CDR1 is SGHRS and CDR2 is YFSETQ in the germline V gene. V was pared by 2 bases and J by 0 bases, with 12 bases between. The CDR3 sequence is 16 residues long.

The chain has TRBV11-3 and TRBJ2-1; possible D gene TRBD1, 6 bases. Trimming left V 4 bases short and J 7 bases short, with 20 bases between. The CDR3 sequence is 16 residues long. Germline CDR1 and CDR2: SGHNT and YENEEA. CDR3 sequence reads: CASSSHRQAPGNEQFF. CDR3 nucleotides: TGTGCCAGCAGCTCCCACCGACAGGCCCCGGGGAATGAGCAGTTCTTC. The full variable domain, completed using reference TRBV11-3 and TRBJ2-1, is EAGVVQSPRYKIIEKKQPVAFWCNPISGHNTLYWYLQNLGQGPELLIRYENEEAVDDSQLPKDRFSAERLKGVDSTLKIQPAELGDSAVYLCASSSHRQAPGNEQFFGPGTRLTVL.

This clonotype appeared once. V and J are TRBV30 and TRBJ1-5; 9 nucleotides match TRBD1. The ends lost 3 bases at V and 4 bases at J; junction bases unmatched: 4. The germline CDR1 and CDR2 sequences are GTSNPN and SVGIG (reference sequence). The CDR3 totals 14 residues. The CDR3 spells CAWREGQGNQPQHF. CDR3 in DNA: TGTGCCTGGAGAGAAGGACAGGGGAATCAGCCCCAGCATTTT. Together with reference TRBV30 and TRBJ1-5, the CDR3 gives the full variable domain: SQTIHQWPATLVQPVGSPLSLECTVEGTSNPNLYWYRQAAGRGLQLLFYSVGIGQISSEVPQNLSASRPQDRQFILSSKKLLLSDSGFYLCAWREGQGNQPQHFGDGTRLSIL.

V usage is TRBV5-1 and J usage is TRBJ2-5; D remains unclear. CDR1 and CDR2 (germline): SGHRS, YFSETQ. V was clipped by 0 bases and J by 0 bases, with 3 bases between them. The CDR3 consists of 13 residues. The CDR3 DNA sequence: TGCGCCAGCAGCTTGGACTACCAAGAGACCCAGTACTTC. Translated, it gives CASSLDYQETQYF.

This clonotype has just a few counts. The rearrangement joins TRBV3-1 to TRBJ1-1, with 7 bases that match TRBD1. The trim removed 4 bases at V and 0 bases at J, leaving 8 bases unmatched. Germline V gene data show CDR1 as LGHDT and CDR2 as YNNKEL (reference sequence). The CDR3 sequence is 16 residues long. Written as DNA, the CDR3 is TGTGCCAGCAGCCGATCCACCGGGACAGTGAACACTGAAGCTTTCTTT. Translated: CASSRSTGTVNTEAFF. Supplemented by reference TRBV3-1 and TRBJ1-1, the full variable domain reads DTAVSQTPKYLVTQMGNDKSIKCEQNLGHDTMYWYKQDSKKFLKIMFSYNNKELIINETVPNRFSPKSPDKAHLNLHINSLELGDSAVYFCASSRSTGTVNTEAFFGQGTRLTVV.

The rearrangement joins TRBV7-3 to TRBJ2-3, with D hard to call. The V end was cut by 1 base, the J end by 2 bases, with 10 bases between. The CDR3 is 15 amino acids. Germline CDR1 SGHTA, CDR2 FQGTGA. In DNA, the CDR3 is TGTGCCAGCAGCTTAAAGGGTCTCCTCACAGATACGCAGTATTTT. The encoded protein is CASSLKGLLTDTQYF.

This chain joins TRBV6-2 or TRBV6-3 and TRBJ2-2, with 9 bases matching TRBD2. The CDR3 has 17 residues. V dropped 3 bases and J dropped 1; count of bases not matched to a gene: 6. CDR1 and CDR2 (germline): MNHEY, SVGEGT. The CDR3 nucleotides are TGTGCCAGCAGTTATCCGGGACTAGCATTGAACACCGGGGAGCTGTTTTTT. This sequence encodes CASSYPGLALNTGELFF.

V gene TRBV6-1 combines with J gene TRBJ2-2; 9 bases are a match to TRBD1. The CDR3 has 18 amino acids. From germline, CDR1 is MNHNS and CDR2 SASEGT. V trimming: 6 bases; J trimming: 5 bases; junction bases outside the gene matches: 16. CDR3 nucleotides: TGTGCCAGCAGCGACTTAACCCCGGGACAGGGCTTTACCGGGGAGCTGTTTTTT. It specifies CASSDLTPGQGFTGELFF.

This clonotype showed up just a few times. V is TRBV20-1 and J is TRBJ2-2; no reliable D call. V was pared by 6 bases and J by 8 bases, with 7 bases between. Germline V CDR1 and CDR2: DFQATT, SNEGSKA (reference sequence). The CDR3 has 10 residues. CDR3 sequence reads: CSAGSGELFF. The CDR3 nucleotides are TGCAGTGCCGGCTCGGGGGAGCTGTTTTTT.

CDR3 residues: CASSQVGQGATADTQYF. CDR3 coding DNA: TGTGCCAGCAGCCAAGTAGGACAGGGGGCCACCGCAGATACGCAGTATTTT. The chain combines TRBV14 with TRBJ2-3; 11 bases line up with TRBD1. This CDR3 spans 17 amino acids. V was clipped by 1 base and J by 4 bases; unmatched bases: 7. Germline V gene lookup returns CDR1 SGHDN and CDR2 FVKESK.

This clonotype has a handful of counts. V usage is TRBV5-1 and J usage is TRBJ2-1, with a weak D call TRBD2 (6 bases). This CDR3 has 16 amino acids. The V end lost 4 bases, the J end lost 4 bases, and 18 bases lay between the germline ends. In germline, CDR1 is SGHRS, CDR2 YFSETQ. CDR3 sequence reads: CASSVVPDGLYNEQFF. CDR3 sequence (DNA): TGCGCCAGCAGCGTTGTCCCGGATGGACTATACAATGAGCAGTTCTTC.

This clonotype has more than one count but fewer than ten. The rearrangement links TRBV5-1 to TRBJ2-7; 7 nucleotides line up with TRBD1. The CDR3 loop spans 14 amino acids. Looked up from germline, CDR1 is SGHRS and CDR2 is YFSETQ. J lost 4 bases, V lost 0 bases, and 4 bases had no gene match. CDR3 amino acids: CASSLGDRAYEQYF. The CDR3 bases are TGCGCCAGCAGCTTGGGGGACAGAGCTTACGAGCAGTACTTC.